This T cell receptor (beta chain) was captured in a study of neurological immune-mediated disorders. Overall study results and limits: The repertoires of 18 of 34 multiple sclerosis patients were placed by phylogenetic grouping in a single related-CDR3 cluster, which may be a signature.

TCRdb redid the calling of the 5' RACE reads with MiXCR, one entry per CDR3 protein. The sample has under 70,000 distinct CDR3 sequences, roughly 3.5% seen once. Germline V lookup: CDR1 SGHDT, CDR2 YYEEEE. The CDR3 totals 15 residues. With V trimmed by 4 bases and J by 7 bases, 8 bases remained unmatched. This clonotype was detected many times. The target antigen is unknown. The receptor was isolated from a woman aged 60-75 years with multiple sclerosis. Sequenced: PBMCs. The rearrangement uses TRBV5-6 and TRBJ1-4; 9 nucleotides line up with TRBD1. CDR3 nucleotide sequence: TGTGCCAGCAGCGTGACAGGGGGACTGAGTGAAAAACTGTTTTTT. Translated, it gives CASSVTGGLSEKLFF.